The 15 T cell receptor beta chains presented below share a single source sample, sequenced in a study of T cell repertoires in ileal Crohn's disease. The data were produced by immunoSEQ multiplex PCR, yet TCRdb's version contains in-frame clones alone and is incomplete. The sample comprises more than 11,000 clones, less than 85% of which are singletons, and approximately 6% rests with the top ten. The source material was ileal tissue. These receptors came from an adult with Crohn's disease.

The chain carries TRBV5-1 and TRBJ2-3; D may be TRBD2 (6 bases). There are 14 residues in the CDR3. The germline CDR1 and CDR2 sequences are SGHRS and YFSETQ. Trimming took off 5 bases at V and 2 bases at J, with 12 bases between the two ends. The DNA of the CDR3 is TGCGCCAGCAGATTCCGGGAGACCACAGATACGCAGTATTTT. Residues: CASRFRETTDTQYF. Drawing the rest from reference TRBV5-1 and TRBJ2-3, the complete variable domain is KAGVTQTPRYLIKTRGQQVTLSCSPISGHRSVSWYQQTPGQGLQFLFEYFSETQRNKGNFPGRFSGRQFSNSRSEMNVSTLELGDSALYLCASRFRETTDTQYFGPGTRLTVL.

The genes are TRBV10-1 and TRBJ1-1; 7 bases match TRBD1. V trimming: 5 bases; J trimming: 3 bases; junction bases outside the gene matches: 3. Germline values: CDR1 WNHNN, CDR2 SYGVQD (reference sequence). This CDR3 is 13 amino acids long. CDR3 region: CASSRGQYTEAFF. As DNA, the CDR3 is TGCGCCAGCAGTCGGGGACAGTACACTGAAGCTTTCTTT.

Written as DNA, the CDR3 is TGTGCCAGCAGCAAAGTTCCCAAGAATCAGCCCCAGCATTTT. The encoded protein is CASSKVPKNQPQHF. This chain uses TRBV21-1 with TRBJ1-5. TRBV21-1 is a listed pseudogene. The CDR3 extends over 14 amino acids.

The J gene is TRBJ1-1, the V gene TRBV25-1; 7 bases align to TRBD1. CDR1 MGHDK and CDR2 SYGVNS come from the germline V gene. This CDR3 spans 15 amino acids. V was clipped by 6 bases and J by 3 bases; unmatched bases: 10. CDR3 in DNA: TGTGCCAGCAGGGGAAGGGGGCAAAGGGACACTGAAGCTTTCTTT. Translation gives CASRGRGQRDTEAFF.

The chain uses TRBV10-1 and TRBJ2-3, with D uncertain. CDR3 size: 14 residues. Germline V gene lookup returns CDR1 WNHNN and CDR2 SYGVQD (reference sequence). Trimming took 0 bases from V and 2 from J, leaving 6 bases between them. The CDR3 region is CASSESRFTDTQYF. CDR3 in DNA: TGCGCCAGCAGTGAGTCCAGATTCACAGATACGCAGTATTTT.

This chain connects TRBV9 to TRBJ1-1, with D unclear. Germline V lookup: CDR1 SGDLS, CDR2 YYNGEE. This CDR3 has 14 residues. V dropped 4 bases and J dropped 7 bases, with 17 bases sitting between them. DNA for the CDR3: TGTGCCAGCAGCCCCCAACTGCAGGTTAATGAAGCTTTCTTT. It specifies CASSPQLQVNEAFF.

This rearrangement joins TRBV6-6 to TRBJ1-4; no definite D call. There are 11 residues in the CDR3. The V end was cut by 6 bases, the J end by 12 bases, with 11 bases between. CDR1 and CDR2 (germline): MNHNY, SVGAGI (reference sequence). CDR3 sequence reads: CASRENVELFF. CDR3 nucleotides: TGTGCCAGCAGAGAGAACGTAGAACTGTTTTTT.

This clone was recorded a few times. The CDR3 protein is CASSVGYSGGSYEQYF. In DNA form, the CDR3 reads TGTGCCAGCAGCGTAGGGTATAGCGGGGGCTCCTACGAGCAGTACTTC. The genes are TRBV9 and TRBJ2-7; 9 bases map to TRBD2. The V gene's germline CDR1 is SGDLS and CDR2 YYNGEE. There are 16 residues in the CDR3. V lost 0 bases to trimming and J lost 0 bases; unmatched junction nucleotides: 4.

V usage is TRBV6-1 and J usage is TRBJ2-7; D unresolved. Germline V CDR1 and CDR2: MNHNS, SASEGT. The CDR3 is made up of 13 amino acids. V was clipped by 2 bases and J by 6 bases, with 11 bases between them. The CDR3 sequence is CASSEQIDGEQYF. CDR3 coding DNA: TGTGCCAGCAGTGAACAGATCGACGGCGAGCAGTACTTC.

In regard to this clone: Distinct nucleotide sequences in the sample also encode this CDR3. The chain combines TRBV29-1 with TRBJ1-2; 10 nucleotides agree with TRBD1. This CDR3 is 12 amino acids long. With V trimmed by 7 bases and J by 3 bases, 2 bases remained unmatched. Germline V gene data show CDR1 as SQVTM and CDR2 as ANQGSEA. The DNA of the CDR3 is TGCAGCGGTGGACAGGGGGACTATGGCTACACCTTC. It is translated as CSGGQGDYGYTF.

The genes are TRBV29-1 and TRBJ2-5; possible D gene TRBD1, 5 bases. This CDR3 has 13 residues. V dropped 3 bases and J dropped 2 bases, with 10 bases sitting between them. Germline V lookup: CDR1 SQVTM, CDR2 ANQGSEA. The CDR3: CSVDVTAQETQYF. CDR3 DNA: TGCAGCGTTGATGTGACAGCTCAAGAGACCCAGTACTTC. The full variable domain, rest sourced from reference TRBV29-1 and TRBJ2-5, is SAVISQKPSRDICQRGTSLTIQCQVDSQVTMMFWYRQQPGQSLTLIATANQGSEATYESGFVIDKFPISRPNLTFSTLTVSNMSPEDSSIYLCSVDVTAQETQYFGPGTRLLVL.

J is TRBJ2-3 and V is TRBV5-1; D assignment may be TRBD1 or TRBD2 (5 bases each). The CDR3 has 16 residues. In germline, CDR1 is SGHRS, CDR2 YFSETQ. With 4 bases removed from V and 2 bases from J, the gap between germline ends came to 17 bases. The CDR3 DNA follows: TGCGCCAGCAGCAACACAGTGAGGGGCGTCACAGATACGCAGTATTTT. Its translation is CASSNTVRGVTDTQYF.

This sequence joins TRBV5-6 and TRBJ2-7; 13 bases map to TRBD2. V lost 4 bases, J lost 2 bases, and 3 bases stayed unmatched. The CDR3 extends over 15 amino acids. The germline CDR1 and CDR2 sequences are SGHDT and YYEEEE. The CDR3 sequence is CASSLGTSGAYEQYF. In DNA, the CDR3 is TGTGCCAGCAGCCTCGGGACTAGCGGGGCCTACGAGCAGTACTTC.

This clone is categorized as medium-sized. The V gene is TRBV15, the J gene TRBJ2-3; D is possibly TRBD1 (6 bases). The germline V gene has CDR1 LNHNV and CDR2 YYDKDF (reference sequence). The CDR3 runs to 16 residues. V lost 4 bases and J 2 bases, leaving 16 bases between the germline ends. CDR3 loop: CATSTLLQGNTDTQYF. CDR3 DNA: TGTGCCACCAGCACACTTTTACAGGGTAACACAGATACGCAGTATTTT.

In this sample, this clone turned up a few times. The genes are TRBV5-1 and TRBJ1-1; TRBD1 aligns across 9 bases. The CDR3 length is 14 residues. V was pared by 5 bases and J by 4 bases, with 6 bases of the junction left unmatched. Germline V gene lookup returns CDR1 SGHRS and CDR2 YFSETQ. Written as DNA, the CDR3 is TGCGCCAGCAGTTACCGGGACAGGGTCACTGAAGCTTTCTTT. It is translated as CASSYRDRVTEAFF.